This T cell receptor (beta chain) is from a study of blood T cells in healthy people across ages. Looked up from germline, CDR1 is LGHDT and CDR2 is YNNKEL (reference sequence). V was cut by 0 bases and J by 2 bases, with 8 bases left in between. The CDR3 has 15 residues. Through a sample-barcoded 5' primer and a J-beta primer mix, a second PCR was run for about 6 to 11 cycles. Using its own MiXCR run on the 5' RACE reads, TCRdb lists one record per CDR3 protein. The sample has around 1,000,000 distinct CDR3 sequences; 25% are singletons. These records were also assigned to another study, of T cells of mothers and their children. That study adds: Unrelated mother-child pairs always had slightly, but never significantly, lower normalized overlap than related pairs.

Sequencing used blood. The sequence was obtained from a girl aged 2 to 9 in good health. This sequence joins TRBV3-1 and TRBJ2-1; D is unresolved. CDR3 sequence reads: CASSQDGRTYNEQFF. DNA for the CDR3: TGTGCCAGCAGCCAAGACGGCAGAACCTACAATGAGCAGTTCTTC.